This TCR beta chain was identified in a study of blood T cell repertoires in COVID-19. Study-level background: Acute and convalescent COVID-19 specimens originated in the United States, Italy and Spain.

V lost 1 base, J lost 1 base, and 10 bases lay in between. This CDR3 region has 15 residues. The germline gives CDR1 SGHTA, CDR2 FQGNSA. This table comes from immunoSEQ multiplex PCR, and its TCRdb copy is limited to in-frame clones, with some not included. The sample comprises a few hundred thousand clones, approximately 90% of which are singletons, and around 1.7% rests with the top ten. Participants came from 20 to 25 US areas, aged about 18 to 89 years. The recovered donors of Cohort 3 showed two negative PCRs, clearance, or symptom resolution. The count of this clone is one. Sequencing used PBMCs or T cells enriched from blood (not recorded which). The chain employs TRBV7-2 and TRBJ1-1; D is unresolved. The TCR comes from a man in his forties or fifties who had recovered from COVID-19. CDR3 DNA sequence: TGTGCCAGCAGCTTAGTATGGAGGGCGAACACTGAAGCTTTCTTT. Its translation is CASSLVWRANTEAFF.